A single sample is the source of the 12 T cell receptor beta chains below, sequenced in a study of T cell repertoires in cytomegalovirus infection (dated by TCRdb to between 2019 and 2020). These reads were obtained on an Illumina HiSeq 1500. Clones were called with MiXCR by TCRdb after fastp trimmed the public reads at Q25, and only in-frame beta chains were retained. When rows share a CDR3 protein, they turn into one entry using the most common DNA and genes. The sample contains about 100,000 distinct CDR3 sequences, 20% to 30% of them found a single time. About two fifths of the sample lies in the top ten. Sequencing input: CD8+ T cells from PBMCs. Receptors originate from a human donor in good health (CMV status not recorded). Some clones in this sample may be carry-over from other donors' samples.

This clonotype was detected many times. V gene TRBV7-9 combines with J gene TRBJ2-3; D may be TRBD2 (5 bases). The V gene's germline CDR1 is SEHNR and CDR2 FQNEAQ (reference sequence). This CDR3 is built from 15 residues. V lost 5 bases, J lost 3 bases, and 15 bases lay in between. DNA for the CDR3: TGTGCCAGCAGCACCCCTGGACTGGAAACAGATACGCAGTATTTT. This gives the protein CASSTPGLETDTQYF. The full variable domain, completed using reference TRBV7-9 and TRBJ2-3, is DTGVSQNPRHKITKRGQNVTFRCDPISEHNRLYWYRQTLGQGPEFLTYFQNEAQLEKSRLLSDRFSAERPKGSFSTLEIQRTEQGDSAMYLCASSTPGLETDTQYFGPGTRLTVL.

The sample holds a few counts of this clonotype. The chain couples TRBV7-8 to TRBJ2-3; TRBD1 agrees at 11 bases. The CDR3 is made up of 15 amino acids. V lost 6 bases and J lost 3; bases outside the gene matches: 5. Looked up from germline, CDR1 is SGHVS and CDR2 is FQNEAQ. This CDR3 is CASSWTGGWTDTQYF. The CDR3 DNA follows: TGTGCCAGCAGTTGGACAGGGGGCTGGACAGATACGCAGTATTTT.

This clonotype was detected many times. V and J are TRBV11-2 and TRBJ2-3; maybe TRBD2 (5 bases). CDR1 and CDR2 (germline): SGHAT, FQNNGV. Between the trimmed V and J ends, which lost 1 base and 0 bases, there was a span of 5 bases. This CDR3 spans 14 amino acids. CDR3 in amino acids: CASSLGGSTDTQYF. CDR3 coding DNA: TGTGCCAGCAGCTTAGGAGGGAGCACAGATACGCAGTATTTT. Complete variable domain (other parts from reference TRBV11-2 and TRBJ2-3): EAGVAQSPRYKIIEKRQSVAFWCNPISGHATLYWYQQILGQGPKLLIQFQNNGVVDDSQLPKDRFSAERLKGVDSTLKIQPAKLEDSAVYLCASSLGGSTDTQYFGPGTRLTVL.

This clonotype was seen at least ten times. The V gene is TRBV6-5, the J gene TRBJ2-1; D call uncertain. V lost 0 bases and J lost 1, with 7 bases in between. The CDR3 has 15 amino acids. The V gene's germline CDR1 is MNHEY and CDR2 SVGAGI. In DNA form, the CDR3 reads TGTGCCAGCAGTTACTCAGAGGTATCCTACAATGAGCAGTTCTTC. It codes for CASSYSEVSYNEQFF.

The rearrangement links TRBV29-1 to TRBJ1-1, with a tentative D call TRBD1 (5 bases). Germline values: CDR1 SQVTM, CDR2 ANQGSEA. The CDR3 length is 12 residues. V dropped 4 bases and J dropped 1 base, with 7 bases sitting between them. CDR3 in amino acids: CSVGGTNTEAFF. The CDR3 DNA reads TGCAGCGTTGGGGGGACGAACACTGAAGCTTTCTTT.

This clonotype was recorded many times. The CDR3 bases are TGTGCCAGCAGCTTCGGGGGTCAGGGGGCCCAGTACTTC. Translated, it gives CASSFGGQGAQYF. The rearrangement uses TRBV7-2 and TRBJ2-5; D might be TRBD1 (7 bases). The CDR3 totals 13 residues. Trimming cost V 3 bases and J 9 bases, with 14 bases left between them. CDR1 is SGHTA, CDR2 FQGNSA, per germline.

This clonotype was counted at least ten times. The chain's CDR3 is CASSFGGLNEQFF. As DNA, the CDR3 is TGTGCCAGCAGTTTCGGGGGGTTGAATGAGCAGTTCTTC. This sequence joins TRBV12-3 or TRBV12-4 and TRBJ2-1, with 7 bases identical to TRBD2. Trimming at V came to 3 bases and at J to 7 bases, leaving 3 bases not matched to a gene. The CDR3 runs 13 residues.

This clonotype was picked up many times. The chain carries TRBV12-3 or TRBV12-4 and TRBJ2-1; 7 bases map to TRBD1. This CDR3 spans 16 amino acids. V was pared by 5 bases and J by 5 bases, with 12 bases of the junction left unmatched. As DNA, the CDR3 is TGTGCCAGCAGTCCTAACAGGGGAGTCGGGGACAATGAGCAGTTCTTC. Its translation: CASSPNRGVGDNEQFF.

The J gene is TRBJ2-7, the V gene TRBV11-2, with D maybe TRBD1 (5 bases). CDR3 size: 16 residues. CDR1 is SGHAT and CDR2 is FQNNGV in the germline V gene. V shed 1 base and J shed 3 bases, with 16 bases lying between them. CDR3 bases: TGTGCCAGCAGCTTAGGGTTCGGCGAAAGGGGCTACGAGCAGTACTTC. Protein sequence: CASSLGFGERGYEQYF.

A word on this clonotype: This may stem from a read error, because a much larger clone lies one nucleotide away. This chain links TRBV15 with TRBJ1-2; D gene uncertain. Per the germline V gene, CDR1 is LNHNV and CDR2 is YYDKDF (reference sequence). This CDR3 comprises 14 residues. The V end lost 4 bases, the J end lost 4 bases, and 13 bases lay between the germline ends. The CDR3 loop reads CATSIMSEGYGYTF. The CDR3 nucleotides read TGTGCCACCAGCATAATGTCCGAGGGCTATGGCTACACCTTC.

This clonotype has just a few counts. This chain links TRBV28 with TRBJ1-1, with TRBD1 as a possible D gene (5 bases). Germline V lookup: CDR1 MDHEN, CDR2 SYDVKM. Trimming took off 3 bases at V and 5 bases at J, with 13 bases between the two ends. CDR3 size: 14 residues. The DNA of the CDR3 is TGTGCCAGCAGTTTCCTAGGTGGGGGGACTGAAGCTTTCTTT. It yields the protein CASSFLGGGTEAFF. Supplemented by reference TRBV28 and TRBJ1-1, the full variable domain reads DVKVTQSSRYLVKRTGEKVFLECVQDMDHENMFWYRQDPGLGLRLIYFSYDVKMKEKGDIPEGYSVSREKKERFSLILESASTNQTSMYLCASSFLGGGTEAFFGQGTRLTVV.

V and J are TRBV14 and TRBJ1-2; 7 bases are shared with TRBD1. The CDR3 covers 14 residues. V was clipped by 1 base and J by 3 bases; unmatched bases: 2. Per germline, CDR1 SGHDN and CDR2 FVKESK. CDR3 DNA sequence: TGTGCCAGCAGCCAAGGACAGGGTGACTATGGCTACACCTTC. The encoded protein is CASSQGQGDYGYTF.